Each of the 20 T cell receptor beta chains below was sequenced from the same sample in a study of T cell clonotyping in hematopoietic cell transplantation. The protocol was immunoSEQ multiplex PCR, while the TCRdb copy is restricted to in-frame clones and leaves out a portion. Here the sample spans several thousand clones, approximately 30% being singletons. The time point was: recipient sample about 28 days before transplant, after cytoreduction. Sequenced here: peripheral blood mononuclear cells, sampled before stem cell transplant. These receptors originate from a man in his forties or fifties with myelofibrosis. Some clones in this sample may be carry-over from other donors' samples.

This clone is large. V is TRBV5-6 and J is TRBJ2-7, with 8 positions matching TRBD2. Germline-derived CDR1 and CDR2 are SGHDT and YYEEEE. The CDR3 is made up of 15 amino acids. The junction had 11 bases not matched to a gene; V was cut back by 4 bases and J by 5 bases. The DNA for the CDR3 is TGTGCCAGCAGCCGGGACCGAGGGACTAGAAACGAGCAGTACTTC. Protein sequence: CASSRDRGTRNEQYF.

This clone was found a few times. J is TRBJ1-2 and V is TRBV5-6; D gene uncertain. V was trimmed by 0 bases and J by 1 base, leaving 10 bases between them. Per the germline V gene, CDR1 is SGHDT and CDR2 is YYEEEE. CDR3 length: 15 amino acids. This CDR3 is CASSLVPESNYGYTF. Here the CDR3 DNA reads TGTGCCAGCAGCTTGGTACCAGAGAGTAACTATGGCTACACCTTC. Looking up the rest from reference TRBV5-6 and TRBJ1-2 gives the full variable domain: DAGVTQSPTHLIKTRGQQVTLRCSPKSGHDTVSWYQQALGQGPQFIFQYYEEEERQRGNFPDRFSGHQFPNYSSELNVNALLLGDSALYLCASSLVPESNYGYTFGSGTRLTVV.

The sample holds a few counts of this clone. The rearrangement links TRBV6-1 to TRBJ2-7; a possible D gene is TRBD1 (6 bases). From germline, CDR1 is MNHNS and CDR2 SASEGT. CDR3 length equals 14 residues. Trimming shortened V by 2 bases and J by 4 bases, and 12 bases separated the two germline ends. The CDR3 bases are TGTGCCAGCAGTGAACCAGGGGCCGGGTACGAGCAGTACTTC. Translating gives CASSEPGAGYEQYF.

V usage is TRBV6-5 and J usage is TRBJ1-6; D may be TRBD1 (6 bases). The V gene lost 0 bases and the J gene lost 7 bases, with 13 bases spanning the gap. Germline V gene data show CDR1 as MNHEY and CDR2 as SVGAGI. This CDR3 contains 16 residues. The CDR3 nucleotides read TGTGCCAGCAGTTACTCCCAGGGGAGCACGAATTCACCCCTCCACTTT. It translates to CASSYSQGSTNSPLHF.

In its sample, this clone was seen a few times. For the CDR3, the DNA is TGTGCCTGGAGTGTTCGGTTAGCGGACTACGAGCAGTACTTC. Residues: CAWSVRLADYEQYF. The chain joins TRBV30 to TRBJ2-7; D is perhaps TRBD2 (6 bases). The V gene lost 0 bases and the J gene lost 3 bases, with 12 bases spanning the gap. The V gene's germline CDR1 is GTSNPN and CDR2 SVGIG (reference sequence). The CDR3 has 14 residues.

This clone appeared a few times. The chain recombines TRBV13 with TRBJ1-1, with D uncertain. This CDR3 comprises 14 residues. Trimming left V 3 bases short and J 1 base short, with 9 bases between. Per germline, CDR1 PRHDT and CDR2 FYEKMQ (reference sequence). The CDR3 region has the DNA TGTGCCAGCAGCTTTCGGCGGGGGAACACTGAAGCTTTCTTT. Protein: CASSFRRGNTEAFF.

This clone was detected a few times. This sequence joins TRBV6-5 and TRBJ2-7; no clear D gene. Between the trimmed V and J ends, which lost 0 bases and 3 bases, there was a span of 9 bases. Germline loops: CDR1 MNHEY, CDR2 SVGAGI. CDR3 length: 14 amino acids. The CDR3 nucleotides are TGTGCCAGCAGTTACTCGTATCTTATCTACGAGCAGTACTTC. Its protein product is CASSYSYLIYEQYF.

CDR3 DNA sequence: TGTGCCTGGAGTCCAAACACCGGGACTTACTACGAGCAGTACTTC. It encodes CAWSPNTGTYYEQYF. The chain is built from TRBV30 and TRBJ2-7; maybe TRBD2 (6 bases). In germline, CDR1 is GTSNPN, CDR2 SVGIG (reference sequence). The CDR3 runs 15 residues. The V end was cut by 2 bases, the J end by 3 bases, with 17 bases between.

The table lists this clone with a few counts. The V gene is TRBV30, the J gene TRBJ1-5, with D maybe TRBD1 (5 bases). Trimming took 0 bases from V and 3 from J, leaving 12 bases between them. Germline values: CDR1 GTSNPN, CDR2 SVGIG (reference sequence). CDR3 length equals 15 residues. CDR3 amino acids: CAWSVRGTFNQPQHF. The CDR3 DNA follows: TGTGCCTGGAGTGTTCGAGGGACCTTCAATCAGCCCCAGCATTTT.

The V call is TRBV25-1, the J call TRBJ1-4; D perhaps matches TRBD1 (5 bases). Germline CDR1 is MGHDK and CDR2 is SYGVNS. The CDR3 contains 16 residues. Trimming removed 0 bases at V and 6 bases at J, with 14 bases between. CDR3 sequence reads: CASSEYNAGTHEKLFF. The CDR3 coding sequence is TGTGCCAGCAGTGAATATAACGCCGGGACTCATGAAAAACTGTTTTTT.

This chain links TRBV29-1 with TRBJ1-2; D gene ambiguous. V was pared by 3 bases and J by 6 bases, with 17 bases between. This CDR3 has 14 amino acids. The germline CDR1 and CDR2 sequences are SQVTM and ANQGSEA. CDR3 coding DNA: TGCAGCGTTGATTACCGGAGGGTCTCGGATGGCTACACCTTC. This codes for CSVDYRRVSDGYTF.

This clone came up a few times. This chain connects TRBV30 to TRBJ1-2, with D unclear. The V gene's germline CDR1 is GTSNPN and CDR2 SVGIG (reference sequence). The ends were cut back, 2 bases at V and 1 base at J, with 5 bases in the middle. CDR3 size: 12 residues. CDR3 DNA: TGTGCCTGGAGTTGGAGTAACTATGGCTACACCTTC. Amino acid sequence: CAWSWSNYGYTF.

This chain joins TRBV25-1 and TRBJ2-3, with a possible D match to TRBD2 (6 bases). Trimming pared 4 bases from V and 0 bases from J, leaving 8 bases between. CDR3 size: 14 residues. The germline V gene encodes CDR1 MGHDK and CDR2 SYGVNS. The CDR3 protein is CASSVAASTDTQYF. The DNA for the CDR3 is TGTGCCAGCAGTGTAGCGGCTAGCACAGATACGCAGTATTTT.

This clone was picked up a small number of times. V usage is TRBV30 and J usage is TRBJ1-2, with D unclear. The germline gives CDR1 GTSNPN, CDR2 SVGIG (reference sequence). The V end was cut by 0 bases, the J end by 6 bases, with 14 bases between. The CDR3 contains 14 residues. The CDR3 DNA reads TGTGCCTGGAGTGTAGGGCGGCCAACCCATGGCTACACCTTC. Translating it yields CAWSVGRPTHGYTF.

The rearrangement uses TRBV6-6 and TRBJ1-6; D unresolved. Germline V gene lookup returns CDR1 MNHNY and CDR2 SVGAGI (reference sequence). The CDR3 sequence is 13 residues long. Trimming pared 6 bases from V and 5 bases from J, leaving 8 bases between. CDR3 DNA sequence: TGTGCCAGCAGGGTAGGAGATAATTCACCCCTCCACTTT. Translation gives CASRVGDNSPLHF.

The chain combines TRBV29-1 with TRBJ1-1; 7 bases line up with TRBD1. CDR3 length equals 13 residues. Per the germline V gene, CDR1 is SQVTM and CDR2 is ANQGSEA. V dropped 7 bases and J dropped 0; count of bases not matched to a gene: 5. This chain's CDR3 is CSGNRGMNTEAFF. CDR3 sequence (DNA): TGCAGCGGTAACAGGGGCATGAACACTGAAGCTTTCTTT.

A few counts support this clone. Distinct nucleotide sequences in the sample also encode this CDR3. This chain uses TRBV30 with TRBJ2-7; D unclear. This CDR3 is built from 13 residues. V lost 1 base and J lost 0, with 7 bases in between. Germline V gene sequence: CDR1 GTSNPN, CDR2 SVGIG (reference sequence). CDR3 residues: CAWSDGASYEQYF. Written as DNA, the CDR3 is TGTGCCTGGAGTGATGGAGCCTCCTACGAGCAGTACTTC. The variable domain in full, completed from reference TRBV30 and TRBJ2-7, reads SQTIHQWPATLVQPVGSPLSLECTVEGTSNPNLYWYRQAAGRGLQLLFYSVGIGQISSEVPQNLSASRPQDRQFILSSKKLLLSDSGFYLCAWSDGASYEQYFGPGTRLTVT.

This clone was seen only a few times. The rearrangement links TRBV29-1 to TRBJ2-7, with D possibly matching TRBD2 (6 bases). V was shortened by 7 bases and J by 7 bases, with 11 bases between the two germline ends. CDR3 length: 10 amino acids. The V gene's germline CDR1 is SQVTM and CDR2 ANQGSEA. The CDR3 reads CSALRGEQYF. CDR3 coding DNA: TGCAGCGCACTCCGGGGGGAGCAGTACTTC.

The V and J genes are TRBV5-6 and TRBJ1-2; no clear D gene. The ends were cut back, 0 bases at V and 4 bases at J, with 7 bases in the middle. Germline CDR1 reads SGHDT; CDR2 reads YYEEEE. This CDR3 is built from 13 residues. The CDR3 sequence: CASSLVSAYGYTF. CDR3 coding DNA: TGTGCCAGCAGCTTGGTATCAGCCTATGGCTACACCTTC.

The chain uses TRBV28 and TRBJ1-2; D not resolved. V was shortened by 5 bases and J by 0 bases, with 7 bases between the two germline ends. From germline, CDR1 is MDHEN and CDR2 SYDVKM. The CDR3 contains 13 residues. The CDR3 is CASSTTSNYGYTF. The CDR3 DNA reads as TGTGCCAGCAGTACCACTTCTAACTATGGCTACACCTTC.